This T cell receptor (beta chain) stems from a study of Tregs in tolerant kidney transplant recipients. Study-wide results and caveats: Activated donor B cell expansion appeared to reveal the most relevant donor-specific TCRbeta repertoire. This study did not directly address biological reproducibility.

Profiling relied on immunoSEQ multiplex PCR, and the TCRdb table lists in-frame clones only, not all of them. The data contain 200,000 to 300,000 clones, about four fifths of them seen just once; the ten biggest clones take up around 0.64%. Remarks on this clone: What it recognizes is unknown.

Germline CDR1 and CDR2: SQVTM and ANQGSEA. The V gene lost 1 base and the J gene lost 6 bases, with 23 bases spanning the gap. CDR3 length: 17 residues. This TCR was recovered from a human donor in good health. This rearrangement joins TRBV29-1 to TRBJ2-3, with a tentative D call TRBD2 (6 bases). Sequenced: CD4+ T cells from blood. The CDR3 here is CSVEGAAGRGGGDTQYF. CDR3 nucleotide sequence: TGCAGCGTTGAAGGAGCAGCGGGCCGAGGCGGAGGGGATACGCAGTATTTT.